One sample yielded the 20 T cell receptor beta chains listed below, sequenced in a study of shared clonotypes between healthy human individuals. The protocol was immunoSEQ multiplex PCR, while the TCRdb copy is restricted to in-frame clones and leaves out a portion. The sample has some 1,600,000 clones; 95% to 99% are singletons. The sequencing input was naive CD4+ T cells sorted from blood. Subset of the sample: CD45RA+ positively selected. The receptors here all came from a man aged 25-45 years in good health.

Turning to this clone: This CDR3 is also generated by other DNA sequences in the sample. The chain links TRBV28 to TRBJ1-2, with D possibly being TRBD1 (5 bases). The CDR3 extends over 12 amino acids. CDR1 MDHEN and CDR2 SYDVKM come from the germline V gene. The V and J ends lost 6 bases and 7 bases respectively, with 12 bases between them. DNA of the CDR3: TGTGCCAGCAGCCGCGGGGGTTTTGGCTACACCTTC. The encoded protein is CASSRGGFGYTF.

This clone was recorded once. This sequence joins TRBV7-9 and TRBJ2-2; 9 positions agree with TRBD2. Germline loops: CDR1 SEHNR, CDR2 FQNEAQ (reference sequence). The CDR3 has 17 residues. V lost 6 bases to trimming and J lost 5 bases; unmatched junction nucleotides: 13. CDR3: CASSPEAGGPVTGELFF. In nucleotides, the CDR3 is TGTGCCAGCAGTCCCGAGGCGGGAGGGCCGGTTACCGGGGAGCTGTTTTTT.

The rearrangement joins TRBV2 to TRBJ2-5, with 8 bases aligning to TRBD2. Germline CDR1 is SNHLY and CDR2 is FYNNEI. V shed 7 bases, J shed 4 bases, and the junction held 8 bases outside the gene matches. The CDR3 contains 14 residues. The CDR3 reads CASIGLAEGETQYF. The CDR3 DNA reads as TGTGCCAGCATCGGACTAGCCGAAGGAGAGACCCAGTACTTC. The complete variable domain, with remaining parts taken from reference TRBV2 and TRBJ2-5, reads EPEVTQTPSHQVTQMGQEVILRCVPISNHLYFYWYRQILGQKVEFLVSFYNNEISEKSEIFDDQFSVERPDGSNFTLKIRSTKLEDSAMYFCASIGLAEGETQYFGPGTRLLVL.

The V gene is TRBV4-2, the J gene TRBJ2-3; TRBD2 matches at 12 bases. The CDR3 loop spans 20 amino acids. In germline, CDR1 is LGHNA, CDR2 YNFKEQ. The ends lost 0 bases at V and 4 bases at J; junction bases unmatched: 14. CDR3: CASSQERLAGALGEADTQYF. The CDR3 nucleotides are TGTGCCAGCAGCCAAGAAAGACTAGCGGGAGCATTAGGGGAGGCAGATACGCAGTATTTT.

J is TRBJ2-7 and V is TRBV30; D is perhaps TRBD2 (5 bases). Germline lookup yields CDR1 GTSNPN and CDR2 SVGIG (reference sequence). V was pared by 7 bases and J by 5 bases, with 15 bases between. The CDR3 extends over 12 amino acids. CDR3 nucleotide sequence: TGTGCCTCCCATTCGGGGTTTCACGAGCAGTACTTC. The encoded protein is CASHSGFHEQYF.

The CDR3 loop is CASTGGTYNEQFF. CDR3 DNA sequence: TGCGCCAGCACGGGCGGTACCTACAATGAGCAGTTCTTC. The rearrangement links TRBV5-1 to TRBJ2-1; D unclear. Germline lookup yields CDR1 SGHRS and CDR2 YFSETQ. Trimming left V 6 bases short and J 2 bases short, with 9 bases between. The CDR3 runs to 13 residues.

The V gene is TRBV15, the J gene TRBJ2-5; D remains ambiguous. Germline CDR1 is LNHNV and CDR2 is YYDKDF (reference sequence). The germline V and J ends were trimmed by 6 bases and 0 bases, with 8 bases remaining between them. The CDR3 is 13 residues long. The CDR3 loop is CATSRAYQETQYF. The CDR3 DNA reads as TGTGCCACCAGTAGGGCGTACCAAGAGACCCAGTACTTC.

The V gene is TRBV11-2, the J gene TRBJ2-7, with D perhaps matching TRBD2 (6 bases). V dropped 2 bases and J dropped 3 bases, with 11 bases sitting between them. The germline gives CDR1 SGHAT, CDR2 FQNNGV. This CDR3 comprises 14 residues. For the CDR3, the DNA is TGTGCCAGCAGCTTAAGATGGGGGGACTACGAGCAGTACTTC. The encoded protein is CASSLRWGDYEQYF.

The CDR3 sequence is CASSLDRTNEQYF. The CDR3 coding sequence is TGTGCCAGCAGCTTAGATAGGACAAACGAGCAGTACTTC. V is TRBV11-2 and J is TRBJ2-7; maybe TRBD1 (5 bases). This CDR3 spans 13 amino acids. Germline V lookup: CDR1 SGHAT, CDR2 FQNNGV. V was cut by 0 bases and J by 5 bases, with 8 bases left in between.

The chain is built from TRBV19 and TRBJ1-2; 9 nucleotides match TRBD1. CDR1 and CDR2 (germline): LNHDA, SQIVND (reference sequence). CDR3 size: 16 residues. The V and J ends lost 1 base and 3 bases, in that order; junction bases with no gene match: 6. In DNA form, the CDR3 reads TGTGCCAGTAGTATAGCGGACAGGGGCGTCTACTATGGCTACACCTTC. It encodes CASSIADRGVYYGYTF.

The V and J genes are TRBV14 and TRBJ2-1; 8 bases are a match to TRBD2. This CDR3 comprises 16 residues. The germline V gene encodes CDR1 SGHDN and CDR2 FVKESK. Germline trimming cut 1 base from V and 1 base from J; bases unmatched to any gene: 3. DNA of the CDR3: TGTGCCAGCAGCCAAGCGGGAGGGGAGTCCTACAATGAGCAGTTCTTC. It codes for CASSQAGGESYNEQFF.

The rearrangement links TRBV5-1 to TRBJ1-3, with D hard to call. V lost 1 base and J 1 base, leaving 6 bases between the germline ends. In germline, CDR1 is SGHRS, CDR2 YFSETQ. The CDR3 is 14 amino acids. Here the CDR3 DNA reads TGCGCCAGCAGCTTGCAGGAATCTGGAAACACCATATATTTT. It yields the protein CASSLQESGNTIYF.

The rearrangement links TRBV16 to TRBJ2-5, with D perhaps TRBD2 (5 bases). With 3 bases removed from V and 3 bases from J, the gap between germline ends came to 8 bases. The CDR3 covers 13 residues. Germline CDR1 KGHSY, CDR2 FQNENV. CDR3 region: CASSQEAEETQYF. The CDR3 nucleotides read TGTGCCAGCAGCCAGGAAGCGGAAGAGACCCAGTACTTC.

The chain links TRBV28 to TRBJ2-7; a weak D match, TRBD2 (7 bases). Trimming stripped 8 bases from V and 0 bases from J, with 14 bases between. CDR1 MDHEN and CDR2 SYDVKM come from the germline V gene. The CDR3 is 14 residues long. The CDR3 region has the DNA TGTGCCAGCGAAGGGGAGGGGGACTCCTACGAGCAGTACTTC. Translation: CASEGEGDSYEQYF.

The chain uses TRBV9 and TRBJ2-7; D uncertain. Germline lookup yields CDR1 SGDLS and CDR2 YYNGEE. The CDR3 runs 14 residues. Trimming shortened V by 2 bases and J by 2 bases, and 11 bases separated the two germline ends. The CDR3 loop reads CASSVSSLPYEQYF. Written as DNA, the CDR3 is TGTGCCAGCAGCGTTTCCTCCCTTCCCTACGAGCAGTACTTC. Combining the CDR3 with reference TRBV9 and TRBJ2-7 gives the whole variable domain DSGVTQTPKHLITATGQRVTLRCSPRSGDLSVYWYQQSLDQGLQFLIQYYNGEERAKGNILERFSAQQFPDLHSELNLSSLELGDSALYFCASSVSSLPYEQYFGPGTRLTVT.

This clone was seen once. The V gene is TRBV7-3, the J gene TRBJ1-2; D is perhaps TRBD1 (5 bases). The CDR3 extends over 15 amino acids. From germline, CDR1 is SGHTA and CDR2 FQGTGA. Trimming stripped 0 bases from V and 1 base from J, with 9 bases between. CDR3 region: CASSLTDDSNYGYTF. Written as DNA, the CDR3 is TGTGCCAGCAGCTTAACAGACGACAGTAACTATGGCTACACCTTC. The full variable domain, rest sourced from reference TRBV7-3 and TRBJ1-2, is GAGVSQTPSNKVTEKGKYVELRCDPISGHTALYWYRQSLGQGPEFLIYFQGTGAADDSGLPNDRFFAVRPEGSVSTLKIQRTERGDSAVYLCASSLTDDSNYGYTFGSGTRLTVV.

A note on this clone: Different DNA sequences within this sample yield the same CDR3. The chain couples TRBV5-1 to TRBJ2-3; 8 bases are a match to TRBD1. This CDR3 has 16 residues. Germline CDR1 and CDR2: SGHRS and YFSETQ. Unmatched junction bases numbered 3, after V lost 0 bases and J lost 0 bases. The CDR3 DNA is TGCGCCAGCAGCTTGGTTGGGACAGGTAGCACAGATACGCAGTATTTT. Translated: CASSLVGTGSTDTQYF.

The gene calls are TRBV6-1 and TRBJ1-3; D remains unclear. V was shortened by 1 base and J by 8 bases, with 9 bases between the two germline ends. Per germline, CDR1 MNHNS and CDR2 SASEGT. The CDR3 runs to 13 residues. CDR3 nucleotides: TGTGCCAGCAGTGAAGGTAAAAGATACACCATATATTTT. Translated, it gives CASSEGKRYTIYF.

The chain recombines TRBV19 with TRBJ2-3; perhaps TRBD2 as D (5 bases). Trimming took off 7 bases at V and 3 bases at J, with 17 bases between the two ends. The length of the CDR3 is 15 residues. In germline, CDR1 is LNHDA, CDR2 SQIVND (reference sequence). DNA for the CDR3: TGTGCCAGTACCCCCCAGGTCGGGATGACAGATACGCAGTATTTT. Translated: CASTPQVGMTDTQYF.

This sequence joins TRBV1 and TRBJ1-1. TRBV1 is noted as a pseudogene. This CDR3 is 13 amino acids long. The CDR3 DNA follows: TGCACCAGCAGCCACTCCGTGAACACTGAAGCTTTCTTT. It yields the protein CTSSHSVNTEAFF.